This section outlines one T cell receptor (beta chain) sequence together with its context. Which antigen it targets is not known. The input lacks base qualities; no much larger clone sits a single base away. Libraries were prepared through the immunoSEQ multiplex PCR assay. Rearranged TCR beta chain sequences were amplified using the hsTCRB Kit according to the manufacturer's protocol. An Illumina MiSeq was used to sequence the TCRB libraries. The paper's processing steps were these. Demultiplexing, trimming and gene mapping were performed with the kit vendor's proprietary platform. TCRdb's version of the immuneACCESS table is confined to in-frame rearrangements and falls short of the full clone set. An unresolved V gene accounts for under half of the shortfall where checked; the remainder is of unknown origin. Clone size and the V and J calls come from that table; the DNA yielded D and trimming. For this sample the table gives roughly 57,000 clones, of which roughly 90% were detected only once. 1.9% of the sample belongs to the ten largest clones.

Interpreted using the paper, the time point label stands for: week 11, during vaccination. A 20-mer mutant IDH1 peptide at 300 micrograms in Montanide made up each vaccine dose, which was injected subcutaneously together with topical imiquimod. All donors had newly diagnosed IDH1-mutant astrocytomas of WHO grade 3 or 4 that showed loss of nuclear ATRX. The samples were drawn from NOA16, a multicentre, single-arm, open-label phase I trial in Germany that tested a mutant IDH1 peptide vaccine in humans for the first time. Genomic DNA for TCRB sequencing was extracted from EDTA blood using the DNeasy Blood and Tissue Kit. The data stem from a study of a mutant IDH1 vaccine in newly diagnosed glioma (dated by TCRdb to about 2021). Regarding the complete study: Eight vaccinations were administered to patients in weeks 1, 3, 5, 7, 11, 15, 19 and 23, corresponding to visits V03 through V10. Prior to enrollment, standard therapy consisting of radiotherapy alone, temozolomide alone, or radiochemotherapy with temozolomide had been administered to patients, with the combination being received by most patients. For exploratory analyses, about two dozen treated patients had longitudinal TCRB deep sequencing done wherever samples were available. Peripheral blood was drawn at six visits: V03 (baseline), V05, V07, V10, V12 and V13. Of the 30 or so patients who were treated, about 62% were male and 37.5% were female, and the mean age was around 40 years. Vaccination was initiated 4-6 weeks after radiotherapy alone, or concurrently with temozolomide cycles in the chemotherapy-containing groups.

The junction carries 22 bases between V and J, which are trimmed by 7 bases and 9 bases respectively. The CDR3, cysteine through phenylalanine, is 15 amino acids long. The kept DNA is CDR3 alone, 45 bases in frame from the first base. The germline V gene encodes CDR1 MDHEN and CDR2 SYDVKM. Study-wide conclusions, independent of this receptor: Changes in the top peripheral T cell clonotypes picked up by TCRB sequencing did not appear to be linked to pseudoprogression. PBMC samples for TCRB deep sequencing were selected based on availability. It was noted by the authors that analyses of patient blood samples could not be reproduced owing to sample limitations. Across multiple MHC alleles, vaccine-induced immune responses were seen in approximately 93% of patients.

The chain is made from TRBV28 and TRBJ1-3; tentative D gene TRBD1, with 5 bases matching. The sample in question was PBMCs, obtained from a glioma patient whose treatment included an IDH1 peptide vaccine. The TCR comes from a man in his forties or fifties with glioma. In nucleotide form, the sequence is TGTGCCAGCAAGCCAGGGACCCGCAGTATTGGCACCATATATTTT. It encodes CASKPGTRSIGTIYF.